This T cell receptor beta chain was recorded in a study of cytomegalovirus exposure and HLA in healthy donors. Study-wide results and caveats: Among TCR beta chains, those listed as cytomegalovirus-associated numbered over 150. The majority of TCR sequences were rare, yet some public TCRs appeared in many donors.

Comments on this clone: The antigen is undetermined.

The data were produced by immunoSEQ multiplex PCR, yet TCRdb's version contains in-frame clones alone and is incomplete. The sample shows over 250,000 clones, 80% to 90% of them seen only once. Sample: PBMCs. This clonotype originated in a woman under 30 in good health and CMV-seronegative.

CDR3 in amino acids: CAISESEAGAQGEQFF. In nucleotides, the CDR3 is TGTGCCATCAGTGAGTCTGAGGCGGGGGCGCAGGGTGAGCAGTTCTTC. V is TRBV10-3 and J is TRBJ2-1; the D gene is possibly TRBD2 (7 bases). Per the germline V gene, CDR1 is ENHRY and CDR2 is SYGVKD. The CDR3 has 16 amino acids. With 0 bases removed from V and 9 bases from J, the gap between germline ends came to 18 bases.